These T cell receptor beta chains were read from a single sample in a study of T cell changes during pregnancy in multiple sclerosis. Profiled with immunoSEQ multiplex PCR; TCRdb holds only in-frame clones, not every one. The profile shows about 59,000 clones, 80% to 95% of them singletons. The specimen comprised CD4+ T cells from peripheral blood mononuclear cells, sampled before pregnancy. These receptors were taken from a female donor with multiple sclerosis, enrolled in a pregnancy study. Each CDR3 is given with its conserved first and last residue. D genes are given only for firm matches. Clone sizes are given selectively: once, few, many, or a class where the clone is expanded.

CDR3nt	CDR3aa	d_gene	v_gene	j_gene	abundance
TGTGCCAGCAGTCCGTACAGGGGGTCCCTCGGCGAGCAGTACTTC	CASSPYRGSLGEQYF	TRBD1	TRBV27	TRBJ2-7	NA
TGTGCCAGCTCAGGTCGCTCAGGGGGGCAAGAGACCCAGTACTTC	CASSGRSGGQETQYF	NA	TRBV18	TRBJ2-5	NA
TGTGCCAGCAGTGACGCGGGGTTGGGGGCCCAGCATTTT	CASSDAGLGAQHF	NA	TRBV6-1	TRBJ1-5	NA
TGTGCCAGTAGTATCGGCAGGGGCTATGGCTACACCTTC	CASSIGRGYGYTF	NA	TRBV19	TRBJ1-2	once
TGTGCCAGCAGCTTACGAGGGGGGGCCACAGATACGCAGTATTTT	CASSLRGGATDTQYF	NA	TRBV9	TRBJ2-3	once
TGTGCCAGCAGCTTAGGGGGCAAGGCCTACGAGCAGTACTTC	CASSLGGKAYEQYF	NA	TRBV11-2	TRBJ2-7	NA
TGTGCCAGCTCATCCGACTCGGTCGAGCAGTTCTTC	CASSSDSVEQFF	NA	TRBV18	TRBJ2-1	NA
TGTGCCAGCAGCTTAGCAGCACAGGGAAGAGTAGAGACCCAGTACTTC	CASSLAAQGRVETQYF	NA	TRBV7-2	TRBJ2-5	once
TGTGCCAGCAGCTCGCTAACCACAGATACGCAGTATTTT	CASSSLTTDTQYF	NA	TRBV13	TRBJ2-3	NA
TGTGCCAGCAGATCCGGGGGATATGGCTACACCTTC	CASRSGGYGYTF	NA	TRBV28	TRBJ1-2	NA
TGTGCCAGCAGCAGAGTACAGGGAGCAGATACGCAGTATTTT	CASSRVQGADTQYF	NA	TRBV11-1	TRBJ2-3	NA
TGTGCCAGCAGCCCAAAGCCACTAGCGGAGAGCTCTGGGGCCAACGTCCTGACTTTC	CASSPKPLAESSGANVLTF	TRBD2	TRBV4-2	TRBJ2-6	NA
TGTGCCAGCAGCTTAGTGATGATGGGGAGGCCCTCAGGCGAGCAGTACTTC	CASSLVMMGRPSGEQYF	NA	TRBV11-3	TRBJ2-7	NA
TGTGCCAGCAGTGAGCGGGAACTAGTCAATGAGCAGTTCTTC	CASSERELVNEQFF	NA	TRBV2	TRBJ2-1	NA
TGTGCCAGCAGTTTGTTTGGGCCTGGGGCCAACGTCCTGACTTTC	CASSLFGPGANVLTF	NA	TRBV28	TRBJ2-6	once
TGTGCCAGCAGCCAGATTTTTGGGACAGGGACCCAAGAGACCCAGTACTTC	CASSQIFGTGTQETQYF	TRBD1	TRBV5-5	TRBJ2-5	NA
TGTGCTAGTGGTTTGGAGGAGGGGTATGAGCAGTTCTTC	CASGLEEGYEQFF	NA	TRBV12-5	TRBJ2-1	NA
TGTGCCAGCAGTTTAACAGTCATGAACACTGAAGCTTTCTTT	CASSLTVMNTEAFF	NA	TRBV27	TRBJ1-1	NA
TGTGCCAGCAGCTTTGTGACACGAGAGACCCAGTACTTC	CASSFVTRETQYF	NA	TRBV11-1	TRBJ2-5	NA
TGTGCCAGCAGCTTACAGCGAGCTGGGGAGCAGTACTTC	CASSLQRAGEQYF	NA	TRBV11-2	TRBJ2-7	NA
TGTGCCAGCTCACGGGCGGGGGCGGCTTATAGCAATCAGCCCCAGCATTTT	CASSRAGAAYSNQPQHF	NA	TRBV18	TRBJ1-5	NA
TGTGCCAGCAGCGTAAGAGTTTGGCGGACCTACGAGCAGTACTTC	CASSVRVWRTYEQYF	NA	TRBV9	TRBJ2-7	NA
TGTGCCAGTAGTACTACAGCAAATCAGCCCCAGCATTTT	CASSTTANQPQHF	NA	TRBV19	TRBJ1-5	NA
TGTGCCAGCAGCGTAAGACAGGGGAACACTGAAGCTTTCTTT	CASSVRQGNTEAFF	TRBD1	TRBV11-3	TRBJ1-1	NA
TGTGCCAGCAGCGCCGAAGGACGGGAGAGCATTCAGTACTTC	CASSAEGRESIQYF	NA	TRBV5-8	TRBJ2-4	NA
TGCAGCGTTGGAAGAGGACTAGCGGGAGGCGCCTACGAGCAGTACTTC	CSVGRGLAGGAYEQYF	TRBD2	TRBV29-1	TRBJ2-7	NA
TGTGCCAGCGGAAACCCCCTTACTAGCGGGAGGGCTGGCGAGCAGTACTTC	CASGNPLTSGRAGEQYF	TRBD2	TRBV11-2	TRBJ2-7	NA
TGTGCCAGCAGCTTAACGGCGGGAGCTTGGACCGGGGAGCTGTTTTTT	CASSLTAGAWTGELFF	TRBD2	TRBV7-3	TRBJ2-2	NA